The clone carrying this T cell receptor beta chain appeared a few times. The sample is drawn from a study of regulatory T cells in long-lasting Graves disease. Researchers made TCR beta libraries by using iRepertoire HTBI primers and running Arm-PCR on CDR3 regions. TCRdb fed the multiplex PCR reads into MiXCR, producing one record per CDR3 protein. Of roughly 450,000 distinct CDR3 sequences in the sample, about 25% are singletons; the top ten hold approximately 26%. The time point denotes: persistent/refractory GD, antithyroid drugs over 5 years with positive TRAb. After RNA was extracted from PBMCs, the TCR library was made from it. This clonotype was sampled from a female donor with Graves disease. The source material was peripheral blood mononuclear cells (PBMCs), sampled when the disease was refractory, from a patient treated with antithyroid drugs.

CDR3 amino acids: CASSFHRAGAGQPQHF. The CDR3, as DNA: TGTGCCAGCAGTTTTCACAGGGCGGGGGCTGGTCAGCCCCAGCATTTT. The rearrangement uses TRBV28 and TRBJ1-5; D is perhaps TRBD1 (6 bases). This CDR3 is 16 amino acids long. V lost 3 bases, J lost 6 bases, and 18 bases lay in between. Germline values: CDR1 MDHEN, CDR2 SYDVKM.